One sample yielded the 9 T cell receptor beta chains listed below, sequenced in a study of CD8 T cells in Susac syndrome (dated by TCRdb to about 2019). Libraries were prepared through the immunoSEQ multiplex PCR assay. RNA was extracted using the RNeasy kit, and about 0.45 to 1 ug of the RNA was reverse transcribed with random hexamers. The public reads were reprocessed in TCRdb via fastp at Q25 and MiXCR, keeping in-frame beta chains. Each CDR3 protein gets just one entry, which takes the most common genes and DNA from the rows behind it. The sample table records 250,000 to 300,000 distinct CDR3 sequences; 89% of these occur just once. Less than 0.2% of the sample lies in the top ten. Sequences were obtained from CD8+ T cells from PBMCs. These receptors all come from a human donor with multiple sclerosis.

V usage is TRBV15 and J usage is TRBJ2-5; 10 bases line up with TRBD2. The CDR3 consists of 20 residues. From germline, CDR1 is LNHNV and CDR2 YYDKDF (reference sequence). The junction had 16 bases not matched to a gene; V was cut back by 0 bases and J by 3 bases. The CDR3 protein is CATSREGGIKSGGAKETQYF. CDR3 bases: TGTGCCACCAGCAGAGAAGGTGGGATTAAGAGCGGGGGGGCCAAAGAGACCCAGTACTTC.

This rearrangement joins TRBV7-9 to TRBJ2-1, with a weak D call TRBD2 (5 bases). The CDR3 sequence is 12 residues long. Trimming shortened V by 1 base and J by 9 bases, and 7 bases separated the two germline ends. The germline V gene encodes CDR1 SEHNR and CDR2 FQNEAQ (reference sequence). The CDR3 region is CASSLGGSEQFF. The CDR3 DNA reads as TGTGCCAGCAGCTTAGGAGGGAGTGAGCAGTTCTTC.

The CDR3 DNA reads as TGTGCCAGCAGCTCACTTCGACAGGCCCAAGGGGCCCAGTACTTC. This sequence encodes CASSSLRQAQGAQYF. The V gene is TRBV7-2, the J gene TRBJ2-5, with D perhaps TRBD1 (6 bases). Germline V gene data show CDR1 as SGHTA and CDR2 as FQGNSA. There are 15 residues in the CDR3. Between the trimmed V and J ends, which lost 4 bases and 9 bases, there was a span of 21 bases.

This chain joins TRBV4-1 and TRBJ1-4; D not certain. V dropped 8 bases and J dropped 3 bases, with 10 bases sitting between them. The CDR3 length is 13 residues. Germline loops: CDR1 MGHRA, CDR2 YSYEKL. This chain's CDR3 is CASAAGPNEKLFF. CDR3 nucleotide sequence: TGCGCCAGCGCGGCCGGTCCTAATGAAAAACTGTTTTTT.

The V gene is TRBV5-4, the J gene TRBJ1-5; D is unresolved. Germline V gene lookup returns CDR1 SGHNT and CDR2 YYREEE (reference sequence). The CDR3 length is 13 residues. The V and J ends lost 0 bases and 6 bases respectively, with 7 bases between them. The CDR3 loop reads CASSLGPIQPQHF. CDR3 sequence (DNA): TGTGCCAGCAGCTTGGGACCTATTCAGCCCCAGCATTTT.

The chain links TRBV6-1 to TRBJ2-3; 8 bases are a match to TRBD1. The germline CDR1 and CDR2 sequences are MNHNS and SASEGT. CDR3 length: 15 residues. Trimming at V came to 0 bases and at J to 3 bases, leaving 2 bases not matched to a gene. This CDR3 is CASSEARQGTDTQYF. The CDR3 DNA reads as TGTGCCAGCAGTGAAGCCCGACAGGGGACAGATACGCAGTATTTT.

The chain recombines TRBV24-1 with TRBJ2-6, with 7 nucleotides matching TRBD1. This CDR3 contains 14 residues. J was trimmed by 2 bases and V by 7 bases; bases with no gene match: 1. CDR1 is KGHDR and CDR2 is SFDVKD in the germline V gene. CDR3 in amino acids: CATSQGAGANVLTF. The CDR3 DNA follows: TGTGCCACCAGCCAGGGGGCTGGGGCCAACGTCCTGACTTTC.

Only a few counts were recorded for this clonotype. The genes are TRBV6-2 or TRBV6-3 and TRBJ2-1; D may be TRBD1 (6 bases). CDR3 size: 17 residues. V was shortened by 4 bases and J by 9 bases, with 25 bases between the two germline ends. Looked up from germline, CDR1 is MNHEY and CDR2 is SVGEGT. The CDR3 sequence is CASSSPRPTQGQGEQFF. CDR3 nucleotides: TGTGCCAGCAGTTCCCCGAGGCCTACACAGGGCCAAGGTGAGCAGTTCTTC.

This chain uses TRBV6-2 or TRBV6-3 with TRBJ2-1; a weak D match, TRBD2 (5 bases). CDR1 and CDR2 from the germline V gene are MNHEY and SVGEGT. CDR3 length equals 15 residues. Trimming took 3 bases from V and 0 from J, leaving 9 bases between them. CDR3 sequence (DNA): TGTGCCAGCAGTTATCAAGCGGTCTCCTACAATGAGCAGTTCTTC. Residues: CASSYQAVSYNEQFF.